This TCR beta chain was recorded in a study of monozygotic twins with inflammatory bowel disease. The V gene's germline CDR1 is GTSNPN and CDR2 SVGIG (reference sequence). The CDR3 has 14 amino acids. TCRdb re-called the 5' RACE reads and gives one entry per CDR3 protein, without DNA. The table counts 400,000 to 500,000 distinct CDR3 sequences; approximately 2.3% lies in the top ten. The sample taken for sequencing was blood. This sequence joins TRBV30 and TRBJ2-5. The sequence was obtained from a human donor with ulcerative colitis or Crohn's disease, or a healthy co-twin of an affected twin (not recorded which). This chain's CDR3 is CAWSGRSDQETQYF. Full variable domain (missing parts from reference TRBV30 and TRBJ2-5): SQTIHQWPATLVQPVGSPLSLECTVEGTSNPNLYWYRQAAGRGLQLLFYSVGIGQISSEVPQNLSASRPQDRQFILSSKKLLLSDSGFYLCAWSGRSDQETQYFGPGTRLLVL.